The sequence of this TCR beta chain was determined in a study of blood T cell repertoires in COVID-19. Overall study context: Collection of acute and convalescent COVID-19 samples took place in the United States, Italy and Spain. In each case, the material was cDNA or gDNA derived from T cells, B-cell-depleted T cells, or PBMCs.

The germline CDR1 and CDR2 sequences are SGHTA and FQGNSA. V shed 1 base and J 7 bases; nucleotides not matched to a gene: 9. The CDR3 spans 15 residues. Under the authors' procedure: Reference gene primer amplification yielded estimated nucleated cell counts. Generated by immunoSEQ multiplex PCR, the TCRdb table keeps only in-frame clones and is missing some. That table gives V, J and clone size, and the DNA gave D and trimming. The table has some 160,000 clones, roughly 91% seen once; the top ten hold around 2%. The source material was peripheral blood. The chain employs TRBV7-2 and TRBJ2-7; 8 nucleotides align to TRBD2. This TCR was recovered from a man between 45 and 60 years old who had recovered from COVID-19. The CDR3 is CASSLVTGGPGEQYF. In DNA, the CDR3 is TGTGCCAGCAGCTTAGTAACGGGAGGGCCGGGGGAGCAGTACTTC.